This T cell receptor beta chain was captured in a study of T cell clusters in autoimmune cytopenias. TRB was amplified by touch-down multiplex PCR, primer pools A and B combined. TCRdb re-called the multiplex PCR reads, yielding one record per CDR3 amino acid sequence without DNA. The sample totals roughly 4,000 distinct CDR3 sequences. This CDR3 is built from 15 residues. Per germline, CDR1 KGHSH and CDR2 LQKENI. This clonotype shows up as medium-sized by frequency. TRB was amplified from about 260 ng of peripheral blood genomic DNA per sample. The source of this sequence is a human donor with an autoimmune cytopenia or autoimmune hepatitis (not recorded which). The rearrangement links TRBV18 to TRBJ2-3; the D call of TRBD2 rests on TCRdb alone, since no DNA is present to check it. Sequenced input: peripheral blood. CDR3 region: CASSLLAGTTDTQYF.